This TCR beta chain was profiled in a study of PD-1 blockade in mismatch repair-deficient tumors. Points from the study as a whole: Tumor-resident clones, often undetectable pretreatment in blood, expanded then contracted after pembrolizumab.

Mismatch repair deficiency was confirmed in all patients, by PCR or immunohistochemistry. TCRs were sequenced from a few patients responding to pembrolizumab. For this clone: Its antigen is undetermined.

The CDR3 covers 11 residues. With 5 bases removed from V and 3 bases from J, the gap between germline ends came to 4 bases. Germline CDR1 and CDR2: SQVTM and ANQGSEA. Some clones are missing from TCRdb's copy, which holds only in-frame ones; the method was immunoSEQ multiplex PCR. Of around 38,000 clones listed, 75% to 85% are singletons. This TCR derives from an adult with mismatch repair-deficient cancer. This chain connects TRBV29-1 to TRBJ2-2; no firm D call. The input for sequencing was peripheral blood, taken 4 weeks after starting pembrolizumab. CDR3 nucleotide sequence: TGCAGCGTTCGGGACACCGGGGAGCTGTTTTTT. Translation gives CSVRDTGELFF.